This T cell receptor beta chain emerged from a study of control samples from healthy donors and cancer patients. The method was immunoSEQ multiplex PCR; TCRdb's version includes in-frame clones alone and lacks a portion of them. The table has 120,000 to 150,000 clones, roughly 93% seen once. The CDR3 contains 15 residues. V was cut by 4 bases and J by 4 bases, with 13 bases left in between. The germline gives CDR1 ENHRY, CDR2 SYGVKD. Sequenced input: blood. The receptor comes from a man younger than 35 in good health. V gene TRBV10-3 combines with J gene TRBJ2-2; TRBD2 is a possible D gene (5 bases). The DNA of the CDR3 is TGTGCCATCAGTGGCACCCTGGGGAGCACCGGGGAGCTGTTTTTT. Protein product: CAISGTLGSTGELFF.